Listed below are T cell receptor beta chains from one sample, sequenced in a study of regulatory T cells in long-lasting Graves disease. TCRdb re-called the multiplex PCR reads with MiXCR, one entry per CDR3 protein. The table shows about 300,000 distinct CDR3 sequences, with around 21% occurring only once. Specimen: peripheral blood mononuclear cells (PBMCs), collected when the disease was refractory, from a patient treated with antithyroid drugs. The receptors derive from a female donor with Graves disease. Each CDR3 is given with its conserved first and last residue. The D gene is left open where the match is weak. Clone size is given for some rows only: seen once, a few or many times, or a class if the clone is expanded.

clone size: .; J gene: TRBJ2-7; V gene: TRBV19; D gene: .; CDR3 DNA: TGTGCCAGTAGTACAGGGAATACGTACGAGCAGTACTTC; CDR3 protein: CASSTGNTYEQYF
clone size: .; J gene: TRBJ2-3; V gene: TRBV29-1; D gene: .; CDR3 DNA: TGCAGCGTTGCGAGGGAAGGTACAGATACGCAGTATTTT; CDR3 protein: CSVAREGTDTQYF
clone size: few; J gene: TRBJ2-7; V gene: TRBV12-3/TRBV12-4; D gene: TRBD2; CDR3 DNA: TGTGTCAGCAGTCAGGGACTAGCGGGACTATACGAGCAGTACTTC; CDR3 protein: CVSSQGLAGLYEQYF
clone size: few; J gene: TRBJ2-5; V gene: TRBV7-9; D gene: .; CDR3 DNA: TGTGCCAGCAGTTTATCCCCCTCCTGGCAAGAGACCCAGTACTTC; CDR3 protein: CASSLSPSWQETQYF
clone size: few; J gene: TRBJ2-3; V gene: TRBV30; D gene: .; CDR3 DNA: TGTGCCTGGAGTGGGGGGAGCACAGATACGCAGTATTTT; CDR3 protein: CAWSGGSTDTQYF
clone size: .; J gene: TRBJ2-1; V gene: TRBV7-8; D gene: .; CDR3 DNA: TGTGCCAGCAGCCCGTTCGCGGGCCCTTACAATGAGCAGTTCTTC; CDR3 protein: CASSPFAGPYNEQFF
clone size: many; J gene: TRBJ1-3; V gene: TRBV28; D gene: .; CDR3 DNA: TGTGCCAGCATGGACCCACCTTCTGGAAACACCATATATTTT; CDR3 protein: CASMDPPSGNTIYF
clone size: many; J gene: TRBJ2-7; V gene: TRBV6-1; D gene: .; CDR3 DNA: TGTGCCAGCAGTGGGGCAGGCGACATGTGGAGGTACGAGCAGTACTTC; CDR3 protein: CASSGAGDMWRYEQYF
clone size: few; J gene: TRBJ2-7; V gene: TRBV15; D gene: .; CDR3 DNA: TGTGCCACCAGCAAAACATTGAGCGAGCAGTACTTC; CDR3 protein: CATSKTLSEQYF
clone size: .; J gene: TRBJ1-1; V gene: TRBV25-1; D gene: .; CDR3 DNA: TGTGCCAGCAGTGAATCCGGGGGGCCGCGCACTGAAGCTTTCTTT; CDR3 protein: CASSESGGPRTEAFF
clone size: many; J gene: TRBJ2-5; V gene: TRBV11-2; D gene: TRBD1; CDR3 DNA: TGTGCCAGCAGCTCCTCCCGACAGGGGGATTGGGAGACCCAGTACTTC; CDR3 protein: CASSSSRQGDWETQYF
clone size: few; J gene: TRBJ2-1; V gene: TRBV5-1; D gene: TRBD2; CDR3 DNA: TGCGCCAGCAGCTTGGCTAGCGGGAGGAGTGAGCAGTTCTTC; CDR3 protein: CASSLASGRSEQFF
clone size: many; J gene: TRBJ1-5; V gene: TRBV27; D gene: .; CDR3 DNA: TGTGCCAGCAGTTTCAGTGGTGACAATCAGCCCCAGCATTTT; CDR3 protein: CASSFSGDNQPQHF
clone size: .; J gene: TRBJ1-6; V gene: TRBV7-2; D gene: TRBD1; CDR3 DNA: TGTGCCAGCAGCTTATTGTCGGCAGGGGGCCATAATTCACCCCTCCACTTT; CDR3 protein: CASSLLSAGGHNSPLHF
clone size: few; J gene: TRBJ1-5; V gene: TRBV10-3; D gene: TRBD1; CDR3 DNA: TGTGCCATCAGTCCCCAGACAGGGTTAGGGCAGCCCCAGCATTTT; CDR3 protein: CAISPQTGLGQPQHF
clone size: many; J gene: TRBJ2-7; V gene: TRBV6-5; D gene: .; CDR3 DNA: TGTGCCAGCAGTTACTCGGCCTCGGACGGGACCTACGAGCAGTACTTC; CDR3 protein: CASSYSASDGTYEQYF
clone size: many; J gene: TRBJ1-1; V gene: TRBV6-1; D gene: .; CDR3 DNA: TGTGCCAGCCTTATAGGCACTGAAGCTTTCTTT; CDR3 protein: CASLIGTEAFF
clone size: .; J gene: TRBJ2-2; V gene: TRBV10-3; D gene: .; CDR3 DNA: TGTGCCATCAGTGAGTCTACGGGACACTCCACCGGGGAGCTGTTTTTT; CDR3 protein: CAISESTGHSTGELFF
clone size: .; J gene: TRBJ2-5; V gene: TRBV7-9; D gene: .; CDR3 DNA: TGTGCCAGCAGCTTCGGACGGGAGCTCGAGACCCAGTACTTC; CDR3 protein: CASSFGRELETQYF
clone size: many; J gene: TRBJ1-1; V gene: TRBV28; D gene: TRBD1; CDR3 DNA: TGTGCCAGCAGTTGGACGCAGGGGGCAAGAGGGACTGAAGCTTTCTTT; CDR3 protein: CASSWTQGARGTEAFF
clone size: many; J gene: TRBJ1-2; V gene: TRBV12-3/TRBV12-4; D gene: .; CDR3 DNA: TGTGCCAGCAGTTCAGGCCACGGAGGTGGCTACACCTTC; CDR3 protein: CASSSGHGGGYTF
clone size: few; J gene: TRBJ2-5; V gene: TRBV20-1; D gene: .; CDR3 DNA: TGCAGTGCTAGGGCCCTAGGGATGGGTCAAGAGACCCAGTACTTC; CDR3 protein: CSARALGMGQETQYF
clone size: few; J gene: TRBJ2-2; V gene: TRBV9; D gene: .; CDR3 DNA: TGTGCCAGCAGCGCCTCCCATGTGACAGCGGGGGAGCTGTTTTTT; CDR3 protein: CASSASHVTAGELFF
clone size: many; J gene: TRBJ1-1; V gene: TRBV6-1; D gene: TRBD1; CDR3 DNA: TGTGCCAGCAGTCTGGGACAGGGGGTGTTTGGAACTGAAGCTTTCTTT; CDR3 protein: CASSLGQGVFGTEAFF
clone size: many; J gene: TRBJ2-7; V gene: TRBV6-1; D gene: .; CDR3 DNA: TGTGCCAGCGTTTCCGTCTACGAGCAGTACTTC; CDR3 protein: CASVSVYEQYF
clone size: .; J gene: TRBJ2-7; V gene: TRBV2; D gene: TRBD2; CDR3 DNA: TGTGCCAGCATGACTAGCGGGAGCTCCTACGAGCAGTACTTC; CDR3 protein: CASMTSGSSYEQYF
clone size: once; J gene: TRBJ2-1; V gene: TRBV19; D gene: TRBD2; CDR3 DNA: TGTGCCAGTAGTGGGCTAGCGGCCTCCTACAATGAGCAGTTCTTC; CDR3 protein: CASSGLAASYNEQFF
clone size: many; J gene: TRBJ1-1; V gene: TRBV19; D gene: .; CDR3 DNA: TGTGCCAGTAGTATGCGCAGGGATATGAACACTGAAGCTTTCTTT; CDR3 protein: CASSMRRDMNTEAFF
clone size: .; J gene: TRBJ1-2; V gene: TRBV6-2/TRBV6-3; D gene: .; CDR3 DNA: TGTGCCAGCAGCCCGGACCAAGGAGCTGGCTACACCTTC; CDR3 protein: CASSPDQGAGYTF
clone size: .; J gene: TRBJ2-2; V gene: TRBV7-8; D gene: .; CDR3 DNA: TGTGCCAGCAGCTTAGACCCTAGGGGCCCCGGGGAGCTGTTTTTT; CDR3 protein: CASSLDPRGPGELFF
clone size: .; J gene: TRBJ1-2; V gene: TRBV5-1; D gene: .; CDR3 DNA: TGCGCCAGCAGCCCCTTATTACCGGAGGGGAACACTAACTATGGCTACACCTTC; CDR3 protein: CASSPLLPEGNTNYGYTF
clone size: many; J gene: TRBJ1-1; V gene: TRBV30; D gene: .; CDR3 DNA: TGTGCCTGGTCGACAGCGAACACTGAAGCTTTCTTT; CDR3 protein: CAWSTANTEAFF
clone size: many; J gene: TRBJ1-1; V gene: TRBV28; D gene: TRBD1; CDR3 DNA: TGTGCCAGCAGTTTACAGGGGGCTCAGTCGGGAGCTTTCTTT; CDR3 protein: CASSLQGAQSGAFF
clone size: many; J gene: TRBJ2-2; V gene: TRBV12-3/TRBV12-4; D gene: .; CDR3 DNA: TGTGCCAGCAGCCCCATGCAGGGGAGGAACACCGGGGAGCTGTTTTTT; CDR3 protein: CASSPMQGRNTGELFF
clone size: many; J gene: TRBJ2-5; V gene: TRBV27; D gene: TRBD1; CDR3 DNA: TGTGCCAGCAGTCTGAACAGGGGAAAAGAGACCCAGTACTTC; CDR3 protein: CASSLNRGKETQYF
clone size: .; J gene: TRBJ2-7; V gene: TRBV10-3; D gene: .; CDR3 DNA: TGTGCCATCAGAGACCTCGGGACGGCCACCTACGAGCAGTACTTC; CDR3 protein: CAIRDLGTATYEQYF
clone size: .; J gene: TRBJ1-5; V gene: TRBV5-6; D gene: .; CDR3 DNA: TGTGCCAGCAGCTTGGCCCAAGGGAATCAGCCCCAGCATTTT; CDR3 protein: CASSLAQGNQPQHF
clone size: .; J gene: TRBJ2-7; V gene: TRBV10-3; D gene: TRBD2; CDR3 DNA: TGTGCCATCAGTACTAGCGGTAGGACCTACGAGCAGTACTTC; CDR3 protein: CAISTSGRTYEQYF
clone size: many; J gene: TRBJ1-1; V gene: TRBV3-1; D gene: .; CDR3 DNA: TGTGCCAGCAGCCAAGCAGGGTACGACACTGAAGCTTTCTTT; CDR3 protein: CASSQAGYDTEAFF
clone size: .; J gene: TRBJ2-5; V gene: TRBV4-1; D gene: TRBD2; CDR3 DNA: TGCGCCAGCAGCCCTCAGCGGGAGGGATTGGAGGAGACCCAGTACTTC; CDR3 protein: CASSPQREGLEETQYF
clone size: few; J gene: TRBJ2-5; V gene: TRBV19; D gene: .; CDR3 DNA: TGTGCCAGTAGTATGAGGCTAGAAAAGTACCAAGAGACCCAGTACTTC; CDR3 protein: CASSMRLEKYQETQYF
clone size: once; J gene: TRBJ2-3; V gene: TRBV27; D gene: TRBD2; CDR3 DNA: TGTGCCAGCAGTTTAGCGCCCCCGGGACTAGCGGGAGTAAGATTGGATACGCAGTATTTT; CDR3 protein: CASSLAPPGLAGVRLDTQYF
clone size: .; J gene: TRBJ2-7; V gene: TRBV10-3; D gene: .; CDR3 DNA: TGTGCCATCAGTGCCAAGTACGAGCAGTACTTC; CDR3 protein: CAISAKYEQYF
clone size: .; J gene: TRBJ1-5; V gene: TRBV20-1; D gene: .; CDR3 DNA: TGCAGTGCTAGAGATTTGGGTCAGGGCCATCAGCCCCAGCATTTT; CDR3 protein: CSARDLGQGHQPQHF
clone size: few; J gene: TRBJ1-4; V gene: TRBV15; D gene: TRBD1; CDR3 DNA: TGTGCCACCAGCAGACCCCTCGCAGGGGGTGATGAAAAACTGTTTTTT; CDR3 protein: CATSRPLAGGDEKLFF
clone size: .; J gene: TRBJ2-5; V gene: TRBV20-1; D gene: TRBD2; CDR3 DNA: TGCAGTGCTAGAAGCGGGGCAAATAGAGGGGAGACCCAGTACTTC; CDR3 protein: CSARSGANRGETQYF
clone size: .; J gene: TRBJ2-5; V gene: TRBV6-5; D gene: .; CDR3 DNA: TGTGCCAGCAGTTACGGGATGGTGGATCAAGAGACCCAGCACTTC; CDR3 protein: CASSYGMVDQETQHF
clone size: .; J gene: TRBJ1-2; V gene: TRBV12-3/TRBV12-4; D gene: .; CDR3 DNA: TGTGCCAGCAGTTTTCTGGGGGGCGATCCTAAAACCGATGGCTACACCTTC; CDR3 protein: CASSFLGGDPKTDGYTF